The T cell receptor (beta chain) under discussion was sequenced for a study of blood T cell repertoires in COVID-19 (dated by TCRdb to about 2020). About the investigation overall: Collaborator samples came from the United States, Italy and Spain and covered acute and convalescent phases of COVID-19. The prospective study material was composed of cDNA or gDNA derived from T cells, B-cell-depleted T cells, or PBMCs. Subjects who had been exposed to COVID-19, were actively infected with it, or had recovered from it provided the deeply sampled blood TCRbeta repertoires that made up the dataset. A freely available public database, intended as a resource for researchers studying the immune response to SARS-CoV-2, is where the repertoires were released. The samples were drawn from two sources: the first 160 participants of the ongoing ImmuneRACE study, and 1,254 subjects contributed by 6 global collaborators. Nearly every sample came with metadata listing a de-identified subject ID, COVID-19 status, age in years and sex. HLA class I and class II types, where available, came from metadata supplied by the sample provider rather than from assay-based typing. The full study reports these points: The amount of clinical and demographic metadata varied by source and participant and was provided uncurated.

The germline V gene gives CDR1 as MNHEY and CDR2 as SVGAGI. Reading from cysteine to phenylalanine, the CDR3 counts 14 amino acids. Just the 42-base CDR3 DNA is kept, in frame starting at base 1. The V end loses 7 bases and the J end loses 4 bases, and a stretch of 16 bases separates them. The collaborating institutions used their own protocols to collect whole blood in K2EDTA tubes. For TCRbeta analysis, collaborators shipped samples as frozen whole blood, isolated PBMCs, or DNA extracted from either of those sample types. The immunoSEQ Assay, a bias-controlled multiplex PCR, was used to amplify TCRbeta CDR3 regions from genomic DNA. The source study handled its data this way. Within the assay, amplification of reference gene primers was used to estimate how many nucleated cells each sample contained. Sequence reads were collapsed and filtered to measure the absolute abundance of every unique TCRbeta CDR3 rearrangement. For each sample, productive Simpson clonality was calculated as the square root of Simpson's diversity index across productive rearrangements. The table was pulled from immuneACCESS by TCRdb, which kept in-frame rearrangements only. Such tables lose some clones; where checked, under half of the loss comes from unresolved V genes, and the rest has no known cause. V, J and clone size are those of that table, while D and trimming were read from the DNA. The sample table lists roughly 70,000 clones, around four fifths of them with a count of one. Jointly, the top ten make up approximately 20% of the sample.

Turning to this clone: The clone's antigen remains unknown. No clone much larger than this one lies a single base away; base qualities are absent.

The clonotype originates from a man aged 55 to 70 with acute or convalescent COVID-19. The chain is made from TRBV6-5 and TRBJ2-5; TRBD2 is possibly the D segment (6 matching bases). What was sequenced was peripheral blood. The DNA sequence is TGTGCCAGCAACGTTGGGCCGGAGGGAGAGACCCAGTACTTC. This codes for CASNVGPEGETQYF.